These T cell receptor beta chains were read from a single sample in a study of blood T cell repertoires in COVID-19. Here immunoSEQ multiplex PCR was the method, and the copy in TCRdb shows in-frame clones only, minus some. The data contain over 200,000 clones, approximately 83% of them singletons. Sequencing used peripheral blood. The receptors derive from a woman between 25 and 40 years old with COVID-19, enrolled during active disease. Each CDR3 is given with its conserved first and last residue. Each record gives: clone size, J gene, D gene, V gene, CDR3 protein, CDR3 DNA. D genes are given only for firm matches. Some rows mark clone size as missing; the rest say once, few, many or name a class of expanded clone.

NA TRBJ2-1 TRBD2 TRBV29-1 CSVEGTSGRFYNEQFF TGCAGCGTTGAGGGGACTAGCGGGAGGTTTTACAATGAGCAGTTCTTC
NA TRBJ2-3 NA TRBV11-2 CASSPIRRLDTQYF TGTGCCAGCAGCCCCATCAGGCGCCTAGATACGCAGTATTTT
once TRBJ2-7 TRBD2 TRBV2 CASSAEAGVAEQYF TGTGCCAGCAGTGCTGAAGCGGGAGTAGCCGAGCAGTACTTC
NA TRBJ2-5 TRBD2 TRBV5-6 CASSSTLAGGETQYF TGTGCCAGCAGCTCTACATTAGCGGGAGGTGAGACCCAGTACTTC
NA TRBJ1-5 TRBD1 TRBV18 CASSPGQGAVQPQHF TGTGCCAGCTCTCCCGGACAGGGGGCGGTTCAGCCCCAGCATTTT
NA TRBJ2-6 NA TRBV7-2 CASSGQFSGANVLTF TGTGCCAGCAGCGGACAGTTCTCTGGGGCCAACGTCCTGACTTTC
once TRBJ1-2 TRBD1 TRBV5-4 CASSLGDRGRPDTF TGTGCCAGCAGCTTGGGGGACAGGGGTCGCCCGGACACCTTC
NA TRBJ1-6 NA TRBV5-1 CASSFSGFNSPLHF TGCGCCAGCAGCTTTTCGGGGTTTAATTCACCCCTCCACTTT
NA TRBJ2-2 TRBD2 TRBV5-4 CASSRGLAENTGELFF TGTGCCAGCAGCCGGGGACTAGCGGAGAACACCGGGGAGCTGTTTTTT
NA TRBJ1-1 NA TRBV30 CASSRGGTEAFF TGTGCCTCCTCCCGGGGGGGAACTGAAGCTTTCTTT
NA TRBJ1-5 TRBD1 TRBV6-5 CASIRAGQGNQPQHF TGTGCCAGCATTAGGGCGGGACAGGGGAATCAGCCCCAGCATTTT
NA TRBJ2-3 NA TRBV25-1 CASTLGSTVDTQYF TGTGCCAGCACCCTCGGGAGTACGGTTGATACGCAGTATTTT
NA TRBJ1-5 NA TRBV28 CASSLGGAYQPQHF TGTGCCAGCAGTTTAGGCGGGGCTTATCAGCCCCAGCATTTT
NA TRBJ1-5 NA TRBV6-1 CASSATTPPLYSNQPQHF TGTGCCAGCAGTGCAACGACACCGCCCCTCTATAGCAATCAGCCCCAGCATTTT
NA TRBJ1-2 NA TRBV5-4 CASSLEGVLYGYTF TGTGCCAGCAGCTTGGAGGGAGTCCTCTATGGCTACACCTTC
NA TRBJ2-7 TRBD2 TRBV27 CASSSIAGKGYEQYF TGTGCCAGCAGTTCCATAGCGGGAAAGGGGTACGAGCAGTACTTC
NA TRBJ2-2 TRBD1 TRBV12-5 CASAFTGARNTGELFF TGTGCTAGTGCATTCACAGGGGCGCGAAACACCGGGGAGCTGTTTTTT
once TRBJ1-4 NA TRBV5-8 CASSLIVRTHNEKLFF TGTGCCAGCAGCTTGATCGTTCGAACACATAATGAAAAACTGTTTTTT
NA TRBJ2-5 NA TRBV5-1 CASSLYDSLQETQYF TGCGCCAGCAGCTTGTACGACAGTCTGCAAGAGACCCAGTACTTC
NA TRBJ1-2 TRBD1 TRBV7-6 CASSLLVDRGRVDYGYTF TGTGCCAGCAGCTTATTAGTGGACAGGGGGCGCGTTGACTATGGCTACACCTTC
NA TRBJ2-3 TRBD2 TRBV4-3 CASSQDATSGATDTQYF TGCGCCAGCAGCCAAGACGCGACTAGCGGGGCTACAGATACGCAGTATTTT
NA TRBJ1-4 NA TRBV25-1 CASTPGEKLFF TGTGCCAGCACCCCCGGTGAAAAACTGTTTTTT
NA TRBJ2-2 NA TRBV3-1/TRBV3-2 CASSPNRGGTGELFF TGTGCCAGCAGCCCGAACAGGGGAGGCACCGGGGAGCTGTTTTTT
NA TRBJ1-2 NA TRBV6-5 CASRSGITYGYTF TGTGCCAGCAGATCCGGGATAACCTATGGCTACACCTTC
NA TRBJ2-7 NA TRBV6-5 CASKGPTDYEQYF TGTGCCAGCAAGGGGCCCACGGACTACGAGCAGTACTTC
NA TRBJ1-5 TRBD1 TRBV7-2 CASRAQGGNQPQHF TGTGCCAGCAGAGCACAGGGGGGTAATCAGCCCCAGCATTTT
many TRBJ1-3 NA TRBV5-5 CASSLQGGSGNTIYF TGTGCCAGCAGCTTACAGGGCGGCTCTGGAAACACCATATATTTT
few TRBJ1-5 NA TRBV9 CASSPHTSGQPQHF TGTGCCAGCAGCCCGCATACCAGCGGCCAGCCCCAGCATTTT
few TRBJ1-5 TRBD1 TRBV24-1 CATSDNSGTGASSNQPQHF TGTGCCACCAGTGATAATTCCGGGACAGGGGCTTCCAGCAATCAGCCCCAGCATTTT
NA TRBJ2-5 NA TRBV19 CASSHGQLISPSQETQYF TGTGCCAGTAGCCATGGACAGCTCATATCTCCCAGTCAAGAGACCCAGTACTTC
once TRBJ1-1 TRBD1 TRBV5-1 CASSWDRQVSREAFF TGCGCCAGCAGCTGGGACAGGCAAGTCAGTCGTGAAGCTTTCTTT
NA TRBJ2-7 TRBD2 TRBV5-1 CASSLLAGASYEQYF TGCGCCAGCAGCTTACTAGCGGGGGCGTCCTACGAGCAGTACTTC
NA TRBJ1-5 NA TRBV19 CASSTRTDPGGQPQHF TGTGCCAGTAGCACTCGGACAGACCCGGGCGGTCAGCCCCAGCATTTT
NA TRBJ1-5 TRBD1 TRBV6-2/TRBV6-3 CASSYLNRGNQPQHF TGTGCCAGCAGTTACCTTAACAGGGGTAATCAGCCCCAGCATTTT
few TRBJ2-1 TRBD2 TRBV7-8 CASSLTSGGLNEQFF TGTGCCAGCAGCCTAACTAGCGGGGGACTTAATGAGCAGTTCTTC
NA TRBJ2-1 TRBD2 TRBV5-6 CASSLTASGDNEQFF TGTGCCAGCAGCTTAACAGCTAGCGGAGACAATGAGCAGTTCTTC
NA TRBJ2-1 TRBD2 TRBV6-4 CASSDYLPLAGGPNEQFF TGTGCCAGCAGTGACTATCTACCTCTAGCGGGAGGGCCCAATGAGCAGTTCTTC
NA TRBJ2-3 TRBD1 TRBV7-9 CASSTGTGHTDTQYF TGTGCCAGCAGCACCGGGACAGGACACACAGATACGCAGTATTTT
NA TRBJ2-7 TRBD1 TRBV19 CASSHRGSSYEQYF TGTGCCAGTAGCCACAGGGGCAGCTCCTACGAGCAGTACTTC
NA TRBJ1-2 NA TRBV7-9 CAIGGPNYGYTF TGTGCCATCGGGGGTCCAAACTATGGCTACACCTTC